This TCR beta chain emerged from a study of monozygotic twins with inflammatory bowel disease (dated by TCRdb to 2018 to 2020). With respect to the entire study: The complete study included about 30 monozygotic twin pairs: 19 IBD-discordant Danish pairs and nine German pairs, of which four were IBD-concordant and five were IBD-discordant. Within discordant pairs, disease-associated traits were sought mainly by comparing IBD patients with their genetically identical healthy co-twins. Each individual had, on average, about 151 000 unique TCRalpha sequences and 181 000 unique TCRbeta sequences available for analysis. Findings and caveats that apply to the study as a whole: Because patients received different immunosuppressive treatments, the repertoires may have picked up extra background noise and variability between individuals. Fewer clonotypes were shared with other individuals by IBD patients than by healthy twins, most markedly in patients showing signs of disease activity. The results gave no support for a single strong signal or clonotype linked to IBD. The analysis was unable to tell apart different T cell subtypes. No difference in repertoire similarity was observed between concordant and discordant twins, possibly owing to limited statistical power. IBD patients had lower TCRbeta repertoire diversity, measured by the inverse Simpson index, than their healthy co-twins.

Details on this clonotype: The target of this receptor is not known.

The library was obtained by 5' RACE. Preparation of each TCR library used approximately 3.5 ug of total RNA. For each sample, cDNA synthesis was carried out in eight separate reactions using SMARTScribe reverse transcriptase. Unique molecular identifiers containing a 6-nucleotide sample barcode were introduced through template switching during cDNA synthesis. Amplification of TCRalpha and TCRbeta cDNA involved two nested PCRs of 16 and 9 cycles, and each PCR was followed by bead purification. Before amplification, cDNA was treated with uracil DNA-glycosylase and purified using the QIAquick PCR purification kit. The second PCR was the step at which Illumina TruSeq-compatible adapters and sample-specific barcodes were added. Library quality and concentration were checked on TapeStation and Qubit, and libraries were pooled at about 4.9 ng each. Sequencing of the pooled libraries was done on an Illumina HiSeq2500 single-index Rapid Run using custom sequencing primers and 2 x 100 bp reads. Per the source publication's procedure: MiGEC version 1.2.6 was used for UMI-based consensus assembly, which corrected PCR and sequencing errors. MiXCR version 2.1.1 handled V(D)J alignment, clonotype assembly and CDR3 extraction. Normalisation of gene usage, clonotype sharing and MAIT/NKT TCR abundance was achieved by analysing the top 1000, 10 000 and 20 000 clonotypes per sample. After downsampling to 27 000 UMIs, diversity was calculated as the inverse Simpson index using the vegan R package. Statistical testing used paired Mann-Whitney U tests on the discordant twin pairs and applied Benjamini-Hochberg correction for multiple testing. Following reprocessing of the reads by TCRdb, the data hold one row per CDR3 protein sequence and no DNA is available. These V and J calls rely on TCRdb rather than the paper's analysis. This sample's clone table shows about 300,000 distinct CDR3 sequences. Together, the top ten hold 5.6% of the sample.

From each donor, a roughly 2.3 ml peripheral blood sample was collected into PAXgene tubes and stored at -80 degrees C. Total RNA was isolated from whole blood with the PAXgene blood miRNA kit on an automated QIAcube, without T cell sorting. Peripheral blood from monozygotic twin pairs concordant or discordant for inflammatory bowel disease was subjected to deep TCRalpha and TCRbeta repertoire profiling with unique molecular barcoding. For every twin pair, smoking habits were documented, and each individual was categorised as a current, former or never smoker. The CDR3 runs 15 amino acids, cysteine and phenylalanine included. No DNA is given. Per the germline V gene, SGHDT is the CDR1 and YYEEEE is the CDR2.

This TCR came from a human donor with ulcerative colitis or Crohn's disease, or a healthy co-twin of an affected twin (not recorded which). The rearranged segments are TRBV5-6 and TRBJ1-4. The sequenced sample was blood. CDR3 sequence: CASSLGMSTNEKLFF.